This T cell receptor beta chain was captured in a study of blood T cell repertoires in COVID-19. On the study more broadly: Spain, Italy and the United States supplied samples that represented acute and convalescent COVID-19. The cDNA or gDNA used as material had been derived from T cells, B-cell-depleted T cells, or PBMCs.

Original methodology: How many nucleated cells were present was estimated from reference gene primer amplification. Clones were read by immunoSEQ multiplex PCR, and TCRdb kept only the in-frame ones, dropping some. D and trimming come from the DNA, and the V and J calls and clone size come from that table. The data contain around 45,000 clones, roughly 89% of them singletons. The germline V gene encodes CDR1 SGHVS and CDR2 FNYEAQ. The CDR3 is 17 amino acids. J lost 5 bases, V lost 3 bases, and 10 bases had no gene match. V gene TRBV7-6 combines with J gene TRBJ2-5, with 12 nucleotides matching TRBD2. The TCR was taken from a man aged 60 to 75 with active COVID-19. The specimen was peripheral blood. The CDR3 loop is CASSFSRLAGAFETQYF. The DNA of the CDR3 is TGTGCCAGCAGCTTCTCTAGACTAGCGGGGGCTTTTGAGACCCAGTACTTC.